A selection of T cell receptor beta chains follows, all from one sample in a study of cytomegalovirus exposure and HLA in healthy donors. Generated by immunoSEQ multiplex PCR, the TCRdb table keeps only in-frame clones and is missing some. Altogether roughly 83,000 clones are present, roughly 75% being singletons, with the ten largest covering 3.5% to 5%. Sequencing was carried out using PBMCs. The receptors were sampled from a man between 60 and 70 years old in good health and CMV-seronegative. CDR3s include the opening cysteine and the closing phenylalanine or tryptophan. Fields, in order: V gene, clone size, D gene, J gene, CDR3 DNA, CDR3 protein. D genes are given only for firm matches. The size field is filled for only some rows; it gives once, few, many or a size class.

TRBV9,few,.,TRBJ2-5,TGTGCCAGCAGCGTAGCGGGGGACCAAGAGACCCAGTACTTC,CASSVAGDQETQYF
TRBV6-1,few,.,TRBJ1-4,TGTGCCAGCGGAAGACAGCTCGCCCATGAAAAACTGTTTTTT,CASGRQLAHEKLFF
TRBV7-9,.,.,TRBJ1-3,TGTGCCAGCAGCTCAGGGGTCTCTGGAAACACCATATATTTT,CASSSGVSGNTIYF
TRBV21-1,.,.,TRBJ2-7,TGTGCCAGCAGCGGCGGGGGGGAAGAGAACGAGCAGTACTTC,CASSGGGEENEQYF
TRBV6-1,large,.,TRBJ1-5,TGTGCCAGCAGTGAAGCGGCAGGAGGGGCCGGCAATCAGCCCCAGCATTTT,CASSEAAGGAGNQPQHF
TRBV6-5,.,.,TRBJ2-1,TGTGCCAGCAGTTACTCCCCAGGGCCCTACAATGAGCAGTTCTTC,CASSYSPGPYNEQFF
TRBV5-1,few,.,TRBJ1-1,TGCGCCAGCAGCTTTTACAGGGCGGGCACTGAAGCTTTCTTT,CASSFYRAGTEAFF
TRBV5-1,few,.,TRBJ1-1,TGCGCCAGCAGCTGGCGACAGACCGAAGCTTTCTTT,CASSWRQTEAFF
TRBV7-9,few,.,TRBJ1-3,TGTGCCAGCAGCAGAACAGGAATCTCTGGAAACACCATATATTTT,CASSRTGISGNTIYF
TRBV5-1,once,.,TRBJ2-1,TGCGCCAGCCGAGGGAATGAGCAGTTCTTC,CASRGNEQFF
TRBV5-8,.,.,TRBJ2-4,TGTGCCAGCACCCCCTCGACTGGCGTAAACATTCAGTACTTC,CASTPSTGVNIQYF
TRBV4-1,.,.,TRBJ1-2,TGCGCCAGCAGCCCAGGAGGGTTTTCCGGCTATGGCTACACCTTC,CASSPGGFSGYGYTF
TRBV5-6,few,TRBD1,TRBJ1-1,TGTGCCAGCAGCTCTACTACGACAGGGTGGACTGAAGCTTTCTTT,CASSSTTTGWTEAFF
TRBV6-1,.,.,TRBJ1-6,TGTGCCAGCAGGGGGCGGTATAATTCACCCCTCCACTTT,CASRGRYNSPLHF
TRBV18,.,TRBD2,TRBJ2-3,TGTGCCAGCTCACCAAGACTAGCGGGGGGCACAGATACGCAGTATTTT,CASSPRLAGGTDTQYF